This entry is about one TCR beta chain. The V and J ends lost 5 bases and 6 bases respectively, with 16 bases between them. The CDR3 is 15 amino acids. The germline gives CDR1 MGHDK, CDR2 SYGVNS. TCRbeta libraries were built with three rounds of nested PCR, modified from ARM-PCR. TCRdb recomputed calls from the multiplex PCR reads with MiXCR, one row per CDR3 protein. The repertoire consists of tens of thousands of distinct CDR3 sequences, with just over 65% occurring once and the leading ten covering about 17%. This specimen belongs to a study of tumor and adjacent non-tumor tissue in lung cancer. RNA was extracted from bulk tissue without any cell sorting.

This chain joins TRBV25-1 and TRBJ1-4; D may be TRBD1 (6 bases). Sequencing input: lung tumor tissue. The sequence was collected from a man aged 60-69 years with non-small cell lung cancer. CDR3 sequence: CASSQLGGAHEKLFF. The CDR3 bases are TGTGCCAGCAGTCAACTGGGGGGGGCGCATGAAAAACTGTTTTTT.